This T cell receptor (beta chain) was sequenced during a study of PD-L1 blockade in urothelial cancer. As for the study in general: Patients commenced atezolizumab around 2014, and it was given at 1,200 mg intravenously every 3 weeks. Reported median T cell count for blood samples was 130,000 to 150,000. Study-wide results and caveats: Durable benefit was linked to greater 3-week expansion of tumor-associated blood clones.

This clone was seen a few times. Antigen: not known. TCRdb's table, derived via immunoSEQ multiplex PCR, lists solely in-frame clones and lacks some. This sample has more than 85,000 clones, with 91% found just once. CDR1 and CDR2 from the germline V gene are MDHEN and SYDVKM. Germline trimming cut 7 bases from V and 8 bases from J; bases unmatched to any gene: 7. CDR3 length: 12 amino acids. The input for sequencing was PBMCs, taken around atezolizumab (anti-PD-L1) treatment. The receptor was derived from a woman older than 75 with urothelial cancer. The rearrangement links TRBV28 to TRBJ1-2; 7 positions agree with TRBD1. The CDR3 here is CASKDRDLGYTF. The CDR3 nucleotides read TGTGCCAGCAAAGACAGGGACTTAGGCTACACCTTC.